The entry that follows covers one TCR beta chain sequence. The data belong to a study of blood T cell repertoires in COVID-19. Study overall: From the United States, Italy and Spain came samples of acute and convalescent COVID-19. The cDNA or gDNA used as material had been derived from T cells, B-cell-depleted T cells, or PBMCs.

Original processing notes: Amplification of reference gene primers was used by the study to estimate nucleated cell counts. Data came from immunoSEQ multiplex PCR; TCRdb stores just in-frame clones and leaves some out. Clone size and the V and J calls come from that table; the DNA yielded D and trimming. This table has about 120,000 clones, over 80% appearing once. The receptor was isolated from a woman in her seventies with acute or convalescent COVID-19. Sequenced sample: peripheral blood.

The CDR3, as DNA: TGTGCCACCGGGGACAGTTTACAAGAGACCCAGTACTTC. Translating gives CATGDSLQETQYF. The chain combines TRBV28 with TRBJ2-5, with 7 bases matching TRBD1. Germline V lookup: CDR1 MDHEN, CDR2 SYDVKM. V trimming: 10 bases; J trimming: 2 bases; junction bases outside the gene matches: 7. The CDR3 loop spans 13 amino acids.